Following are 22 T cell receptor beta chains from one sample sequenced in a study of graft-versus-host responses after intestinal transplantation. Generated by immunoSEQ multiplex PCR, the TCRdb table keeps only in-frame clones and is missing some. Among tens of thousands of clones, about 92% were seen once, and the ten largest hold roughly 2%. These receptors lack a known antigen. The material was unstimulated CD8+ T cells sorted from spleen or lymph node cells, obtained before intestinal transplant. Every receptor here comes from a human donor who received an intestinal transplant.

CDR3 sequence reads: CASRGDRADSSGANVLTF. In nucleotides, the CDR3 is TGTGCCAGCAGGGGAGACAGGGCTGACTCCTCTGGGGCCAACGTCCTGACTTTC. The chain joins TRBV7-9 to TRBJ2-6; the match to TRBD1 covers 7 bases. Trimming cost V 6 bases and J 0 bases; bases outside gene matches: 11. This CDR3 comprises 18 residues. Germline V gene lookup returns CDR1 SEHNR and CDR2 FQNEAQ (reference sequence). Drawing the rest from reference TRBV7-9 and TRBJ2-6, the complete variable domain is DTGVSQNPRHKITKRGQNVTFRCDPISEHNRLYWYRQTLGQGPEFLTYFQNEAQLEKSRLLSDRFSAERPKGSFSTLEIQRTEQGDSAMYLCASRGDRADSSGANVLTFGAGSRLTVL.

The chain joins TRBV27 to TRBJ1-2; 9 bases fit TRBD1. There are 13 residues in the CDR3. The V gene's germline CDR1 is MNHEY and CDR2 SMNVEV (reference sequence). Germline trimming cut 6 bases from V and 7 bases from J; bases unmatched to any gene: 6. The CDR3, as DNA: TGTGCCAGCAGCCGACAGGACAGGGGTGGCTACACCTTC. Its translation is CASSRQDRGGYTF.

The rearrangement links TRBV4-3 to TRBJ2-5; tentative D call: TRBD1 (6 bases). The CDR3 is made up of 16 amino acids. Germline V gives CDR1 LGHNA, CDR2 YSLEER. Trimming pared 2 bases from V and 7 bases from J, leaving 20 bases between. The CDR3 DNA sequence: TGCGCCAGCAGCCAATCCTGGACAGAGCTTAGGGGGACCCAGTACTTC. It is translated as CASSQSWTELRGTQYF.

V gene TRBV18 combines with J gene TRBJ1-5; D perhaps matches TRBD1 (5 bases). The V gene's germline CDR1 is KGHSH and CDR2 LQKENI. The CDR3 consists of 17 residues. V lost 4 bases to trimming and J lost 4 bases, with 20 bases between them. CDR3 DNA: TGTGCCAGCTCACTTACTCTCATCGGGGACTTAAATCAGCCCCAGCATTTT. Translation: CASSLTLIGDLNQPQHF.

This clone is a singleton in its sample. The chain combines TRBV12-2 with TRBJ2-2; the table's D call, TRBD2, was not checked against the DNA. TRBV12-2 is a pseudogene segment. CDR3 length equals 14 residues. CDR3 nucleotide sequence: TGTGCAAGTCGCCAGCGTCCTGTGCCCGGGGAGCTGTTTTTT. As protein: CASRQRPVPGELFF.

V is TRBV4-3 and J is TRBJ1-2; 8 bases agree with TRBD1. The germline CDR1 and CDR2 sequences are LGHNA and YSLEER. J gave up 7 bases and V 4 bases, and 14 bases lay outside the gene matches. The CDR3 covers 16 residues. The CDR3 sequence: CASSPRGVQGASGYTF. For the CDR3, the DNA is TGCGCCAGCAGCCCCCGAGGGGTCCAGGGGGCGAGTGGCTACACCTTC.

This clone was detected only a few times. V is TRBV25-1 and J is TRBJ1-2; D uncertain. The CDR3 consists of 11 residues. In germline, CDR1 is MGHDK, CDR2 SYGVNS. Trimming removed 4 bases from V and 7 bases from J, with 7 bases in between. CDR3 DNA sequence: TGTGCCAGCAGTGTCGGGAGTGGCTACACCTTC. Encoded protein: CASSVGSGYTF.

This clone was counted a single time. V is TRBV10-3 and J is TRBJ2-5; tentative D call: TRBD2 (5 bases). Germline V gene sequence: CDR1 ENHRY, CDR2 SYGVKD. The V gene lost 3 bases and the J gene lost 14 bases, with 16 bases spanning the gap. The CDR3 is 12 amino acids. The CDR3 coding sequence is TGTGCCATCAGTGACTCACAGCGGCAACATTACTTC. It encodes CAISDSQRQHYF.

The chain carries TRBV7-8 and TRBJ1-3, with TRBD1 matching over 8 bases. V dropped 4 bases and J dropped 4; count of bases not matched to a gene: 3. The CDR3 runs 14 residues. Germline CDR1 reads SGHVS; CDR2 reads FQNEAQ. CDR3 sequence reads: CASSSQGDGNTIYF. DNA of the CDR3: TGTGCCAGCAGCTCACAGGGGGACGGAAACACCATATATTTT.

The genes are TRBV5-1 and TRBJ2-2, with 8 bases lining up with TRBD2. Germline V gene data show CDR1 as SGHRS and CDR2 as YFSETQ. The CDR3 has 15 residues. With V trimmed by 2 bases and J by 6 bases, 6 bases remained unmatched. The CDR3 sequence: CASSFKRGPSGELFF. The CDR3 coding sequence is TGCGCCAGCAGCTTCAAGCGGGGGCCCTCCGGGGAGCTGTTTTTT.

This chain connects TRBV18 to TRBJ1-5; no clear D. The V end was cut by 6 bases, the J end by 2 bases, with 8 bases between. The CDR3 is 13 residues long. Looked up from germline, CDR1 is KGHSH and CDR2 is LQKENI. CDR3: CASSSTGNQPQHF. CDR3 DNA sequence: TGTGCCAGCTCTTCCACGGGCAATCAGCCCCAGCATTTT.

The chain employs TRBV10-3 and TRBJ2-1; 9 bases are shared with TRBD1. From germline, CDR1 is ENHRY and CDR2 SYGVKD. The V segment lost 6 bases and the J segment 5 bases; nucleotides outside the gene matches: 5. The CDR3 spans 14 residues. CDR3: CAIRPGQGHNEQFF. CDR3 DNA sequence: TGTGCCATCAGGCCGGGACAGGGTCACAATGAGCAGTTCTTC.

This sequence joins TRBV10-3 and TRBJ1-2; 8 bases line up with TRBD1. This CDR3 contains 13 residues. The germline CDR1 and CDR2 sequences are ENHRY and SYGVKD. Trimming at V came to 3 bases and at J to 7 bases, leaving 4 bases not matched to a gene. CDR3 bases: TGTGCCATCAGTGACGCAGGGGGCGGTGGCTACACCTTC. This translates into CAISDAGGGGYTF.

The chain employs TRBV9 and TRBJ2-7; TRBD1 might be the D (6 bases). The CDR3 runs 16 residues. Trimming cost V 0 bases and J 7 bases, with 20 bases left between them. The germline gives CDR1 SGDLS, CDR2 YYNGEE. The CDR3 coding sequence is TGTGCCAGCAGCGTAGCGTCACAGGGACCACGCGGGGAGCAGTACTTC. It encodes CASSVASQGPRGEQYF.

This clone was recorded only once. V and J are TRBV6-5 and TRBJ2-1; TRBD1 agrees at 7 bases. Germline values: CDR1 MNHEY, CDR2 SVGAGI. This CDR3 spans 16 amino acids. The V and J ends lost 0 bases and 6 bases, in that order; junction bases with no gene match: 8. The CDR3 DNA reads TGTGCCAGCAGTTACTCCGGACAGGATGGCCTCAATGAGCAGTTCTTC. Translation: CASSYSGQDGLNEQFF.

The V and J genes are TRBV9 and TRBJ2-1, with TRBD2 as a possible D gene (5 bases). V was shortened by 4 bases and J by 8 bases, with 19 bases between the two germline ends. CDR3 length equals 15 residues. In germline, CDR1 is SGDLS, CDR2 YYNGEE. The CDR3 nucleotides are TGTGCCAGCAGCAGAGGAGGTTACCTTTCGGATGAGCAGTTCTTC. This sequence encodes CASSRGGYLSDEQFF.

The rearrangement links TRBV7-8 to TRBJ2-1; weak D call: TRBD2 (5 bases). Per germline, CDR1 SGHVS and CDR2 FQNEAQ. The CDR3 is 17 residues long. V shed 1 base and J shed 0 bases, with 13 bases lying between them. The DNA for the CDR3 is TGTGCCAGCAGCTTAGTGGCGGAGGAGAGCTCCTACAATGAGCAGTTCTTC. This sequence encodes CASSLVAEESSYNEQFF.

The chain couples TRBV4-3 to TRBJ2-7, with 10 bases aligning to TRBD1. CDR1 and CDR2 (germline): LGHNA, YSLEER. The CDR3 covers 17 residues. V lost 3 bases to trimming and J lost 0 bases; unmatched junction nucleotides: 8. The CDR3 here is CASSQFLGQGGSYEQYF. In DNA, the CDR3 is TGCGCCAGCAGCCAGTTTCTTGGACAGGGGGGCTCCTACGAGCAGTACTTC.

This clone came up once. CDR3 region: CASHNGGYEQYF. CDR3 DNA sequence: TGTGCCAGCCATAACGGGGGGTACGAGCAGTACTTC. This chain connects TRBV27 to TRBJ2-7, with 7 nucleotides matching TRBD2. With 8 bases clipped from V and 4 bases from J, the junction kept 5 bases outside the gene matches. CDR1 is MNHEY, CDR2 SMNVEV, per germline (reference sequence). This CDR3 spans 12 amino acids.

The chain carries TRBV11-2 and TRBJ1-2, with 7 bases matching TRBD1. Germline assignment: CDR1 SGHAT and CDR2 FQNNGV. The CDR3 spans 12 residues. The V and J ends lost 4 bases and 5 bases, in that order; junction bases with no gene match: 1. CDR3 amino acids: CASSSGGYGYTF. In nucleotides, the CDR3 is TGTGCCAGCAGCTCAGGGGGTTATGGCTACACCTTC.

The CDR3, as DNA: TGTGCCAGCAGCCCAAAGGGGCGGGGGGGGTATGAGCAGTTCTTC. Protein sequence: CASSPKGRGGYEQFF. This chain connects TRBV9 to TRBJ2-1, with 9 bases fitting TRBD2. The CDR3 has 15 residues. V was clipped by 4 bases and J by 8 bases; unmatched bases: 10. Germline V lookup: CDR1 SGDLS, CDR2 YYNGEE.

The chain is built from TRBV2 and TRBJ2-2, with 9 positions matching TRBD1. CDR3 length: 15 amino acids. Germline-derived CDR1 and CDR2 are SNHLY and FYNNEI. Germline trimming cut 5 bases from V and 7 bases from J; bases unmatched to any gene: 8. The CDR3 reads CASSSRQGESGELFF. CDR3 DNA sequence: TGTGCCAGCAGTTCTAGACAGGGGGAAAGCGGGGAGCTGTTTTTT. Variable domain in full (rest from reference TRBV2 and TRBJ2-2): EPEVTQTPSHQVTQMGQEVILRCVPISNHLYFYWYRQILGQKVEFLVSFYNNEISEKSEIFDDQFSVERPDGSNFTLKIRSTKLEDSAMYFCASSSRQGESGELFFGEGSRLTVL.